The 25 T cell receptor beta chains below were found in one sample sequenced in a study of T cells in Graves' hyperthyroidism and ophthalmopathy. From RNA transcripts, TCR beta CDR3 regions were amplified. A first-round RT-PCR of the TCR CDR3 used the HTBI primer set. TCRdb reprocessed the multiplex PCR reads with MiXCR, giving one entry per CDR3 protein. The data show over 550,000 distinct CDR3 sequences, 16% seen once. Sequencing used blood. Receptor source: a woman between 18 and 29 years old with Graves' hyperthyroidism.

The chain carries TRBV19 and TRBJ2-7; 10 positions agree with TRBD1. V gave up 4 bases and J gave up 6 bases; unmatched junction bases: 9. CDR3 length equals 15 residues. CDR1 is LNHDA and CDR2 is SQIVND in the germline V gene (reference sequence). CDR3 in DNA: TGTGCCAGTAGTACGGGACAGGGGCCCTACTCCGAGCAGTACTTC. It yields the protein CASSTGQGPYSEQYF.

This clonotype turned up a few times. The V and J genes are TRBV5-1 and TRBJ1-2; D is undetermined. V lost 0 bases and J lost 5, with 17 bases in between. The CDR3 runs 16 residues. CDR1 and CDR2 (germline): SGHRS, YFSETQ. CDR3 sequence reads: CASSLGSRVSEYGYTF. The CDR3 coding sequence is TGCGCCAGCAGCTTGGGATCTCGGGTTTCGGAGTATGGCTACACCTTC.

This clonotype was seen only a few times. The chain employs TRBV20-1 and TRBJ2-1, with D perhaps TRBD2 (5 bases). CDR3 size: 16 residues. Trimming removed 0 bases from V and 8 bases from J, with 20 bases in between. Germline CDR1 is DFQATT and CDR2 is SNEGSKA (reference sequence). The CDR3 spells CSARDVVRLPTDEQFF. The CDR3 DNA is TGCAGTGCTAGAGATGTAGTGAGACTACCTACGGATGAGCAGTTCTTC.

The rearrangement uses TRBV6-1 and TRBJ2-2, with 8 bases matching TRBD1. CDR3 length: 15 amino acids. Trimming removed 7 bases from V and 2 bases from J; junction bases left unmatched: 6. CDR1 is MNHNS, CDR2 SASEGT, per germline. CDR3 amino acids: CASIRTGLNTGELFF. The DNA for the CDR3 is TGTGCCAGCATCCGGACAGGGCTTAACACCGGGGAGCTGTTTTTT.

The chain links TRBV12-3 or TRBV12-4 to TRBJ1-2; maybe TRBD1 (5 bases). This CDR3 is built from 14 residues. The ends were cut back, 2 bases at V and 4 bases at J, with 11 bases in the middle. CDR3: CASSLTGPSYGYTF. The CDR3 bases are TGTGCCAGCAGTTTAACGGGGCCAAGCTATGGCTACACCTTC.

This clonotype was observed many times. CDR3 in amino acids: CASIPSRGGRGETQYF. The CDR3, as DNA: TGTGCCAGCATCCCCAGCCGAGGGGGCCGAGGGGAGACCCAGTACTTC. This chain joins TRBV7-2 and TRBJ2-5, with TRBD1 identical over 7 bases. V lost 7 bases to trimming and J lost 5 bases; unmatched junction nucleotides: 16. CDR1 SGHTA and CDR2 FQGNSA come from the germline V gene. The CDR3 runs 16 residues.

This clonotype was seen a few times. The chain couples TRBV15 to TRBJ2-7; the match to TRBD1 covers 7 bases. The CDR3 loop spans 15 amino acids. The germline V gene encodes CDR1 LNHNV and CDR2 YYDKDF (reference sequence). J was trimmed by 3 bases and V by 1 base; bases with no gene match: 6. The CDR3 DNA follows: TGTGCCACCAGCAGAGCCCCGGGACAGAACTACGAGCAGTACTTC. Translation: CATSRAPGQNYEQYF.

This clonotype was picked up many times. V usage is TRBV29-1 and J usage is TRBJ2-7; TRBD2 matches 10 bases. The ends lost 2 bases at V and 6 bases at J; junction bases unmatched: 7. Looked up from germline, CDR1 is SQVTM and CDR2 is ANQGSEA. The CDR3 loop spans 14 amino acids. The CDR3 region is CSVESRAGGREQYF. For the CDR3, the DNA is TGCAGCGTTGAAAGTCGAGCGGGAGGGCGCGAGCAGTACTTC.

This clonotype was seen a handful of times. V gene TRBV13 combines with J gene TRBJ1-1, with 8 bases matching TRBD1. The ends lost 2 bases at V and 1 base at J; junction bases unmatched: 6. The CDR3 contains 16 residues. Germline CDR1 reads PRHDT; CDR2 reads FYEKMQ (reference sequence). In DNA form, the CDR3 reads TGTGCCAGCAGCTTAATGACAGGGGTCGGGAACACTGAAGCTTTCTTT. Translated: CASSLMTGVGNTEAFF.

This clonotype was found many times. The J gene is TRBJ2-7, the V gene TRBV7-6; no definite D call. CDR1 is SGHVS and CDR2 is FNYEAQ in the germline V gene. Trimming left V 2 bases short and J 2 bases short, with 10 bases between. This CDR3 is 14 amino acids long. The CDR3 DNA reads as TGTGCCAGCAGCTTACAGCTAGGAACCTACGAGCAGTACTTC. It specifies CASSLQLGTYEQYF.

This clonotype was counted many times. This rearrangement joins TRBV27 to TRBJ2-1, with TRBD2 identical over 13 bases. V shed 2 bases, J shed 7 bases, and the junction held 2 bases outside the gene matches. Germline lookup yields CDR1 MNHEY and CDR2 SMNVEV (reference sequence). The CDR3 is 15 amino acids. This CDR3 reads CASSLKTSGRNEQFF. Here the CDR3 DNA reads TGTGCCAGCAGTTTAAAGACTAGCGGGAGGAATGAGCAGTTCTTC.

This clonotype was seen ten or more times. The V call is TRBV11-3, the J call TRBJ2-1; TRBD2 agrees at 10 bases. Trimming cost V 6 bases and J 5 bases; bases outside gene matches: 7. The germline V gene has CDR1 SGHNT and CDR2 YENEEA. This CDR3 has 15 amino acids. The CDR3, as DNA: TGTGCCAGCAGTCCGAACCTAGCGGGGGACAATGAGCAGTTCTTC. It specifies CASSPNLAGDNEQFF.

This clonotype was seen ten or more times. The V gene is TRBV6-2 or TRBV6-3, the J gene TRBJ1-5, with TRBD1 matching 7 bases. This CDR3 is built from 15 residues. The germline V gene encodes CDR1 MNHEY and CDR2 SVGEGT. Losses at the gene ends were 5 bases for V and 2 bases for J; bases not matched to a gene: 6. The CDR3 sequence is CASSLTGSGNQPQHF. The CDR3, as DNA: TGTGCCAGCAGTCTGACAGGGTCGGGCAATCAGCCCCAGCATTTT.

This clonotype was counted many times. V is TRBV27 and J is TRBJ1-1, with a tentative D call TRBD1 (6 bases). CDR3 size: 16 residues. CDR1 is MNHEY and CDR2 is SMNVEV in the germline V gene (reference sequence). V gave up 5 bases and J gave up 1 base, with 17 bases separating them. This CDR3 reads CASSLRPGHWNTEAFF. In nucleotides, the CDR3 is TGTGCCAGCAGTCTACGCCCGGGACACTGGAACACTGAAGCTTTCTTT.

The chain has TRBV3-1 and TRBJ2-1, with TRBD2 matching over 10 bases. This CDR3 spans 16 amino acids. In germline, CDR1 is LGHDT, CDR2 YNNKEL (reference sequence). The J segment lost 5 bases and the V segment lost 3 bases, leaving 7 bases of the junction unmatched. The CDR3 reads CASSHRAGLAHNEQFF. The CDR3 nucleotides are TGTGCCAGCAGCCACCGAGCGGGACTAGCGCACAATGAGCAGTTCTTC.

This clonotype came up many times. V gene TRBV20-1 combines with J gene TRBJ2-2; 14 nucleotides align to TRBD2. CDR3 size: 16 residues. V shed 5 bases, J shed 4 bases, and the junction held 6 bases outside the gene matches. CDR1 and CDR2 from the germline V gene are DFQATT and SNEGSKA (reference sequence). CDR3 nucleotides: TGCAGTGCTTCCGGGACTAGCGGGAGAACCACCGGGGAGCTGTTTTTT. It codes for CSASGTSGRTTGELFF.

Many counts were recorded for this clonotype. This chain uses TRBV28 with TRBJ2-3; TRBD1 might be the D (6 bases). This CDR3 has 15 residues. The germline gives CDR1 MDHEN, CDR2 SYDVKM. V lost 4 bases, J lost 0 bases, and 11 bases lay in between. In DNA form, the CDR3 reads TGTGCCAGCAGTTCGCGTACAGGGAGCACAGATACGCAGTATTTT. Translating gives CASSSRTGSTDTQYF.

This clonotype was found a few times. The chain has TRBV20-1 and TRBJ2-7, with 7 positions matching TRBD2. Trimming removed 5 bases from V and 0 bases from J; junction bases left unmatched: 16. CDR1 is DFQATT, CDR2 SNEGSKA, per germline (reference sequence). This CDR3 contains 17 residues. CDR3 sequence reads: CSAFLTSSGRSSYEQYF. The CDR3 DNA is TGCAGTGCTTTTCTGACTAGCTCGGGGCGAAGCTCCTACGAGCAGTACTTC.

This clonotype was observed a few times. The V and J genes are TRBV4-3 and TRBJ2-1; 11 bases match TRBD1. Germline trimming cut 2 bases from V and 7 bases from J; bases unmatched to any gene: 25. The length of the CDR3 is 22 residues. Germline V gene data show CDR1 as LGHNA and CDR2 as YSLEER. CDR3 sequence: CASSQHRDRGGPSGARTNEQFF. CDR3 DNA sequence: TGCGCCAGCAGCCAACACCGGGACAGGGGGGGGCCTAGCGGAGCCCGAACGAATGAGCAGTTCTTC.

In its sample, this clonotype was seen many times. The J gene is TRBJ1-2, the V gene TRBV7-6; D is perhaps TRBD1 (6 bases). This CDR3 is 14 amino acids long. V gave up 5 bases and J gave up 4 bases, with 14 bases separating them. CDR1 is SGHVS, CDR2 FNYEAQ, per germline. CDR3 amino acids: CASSRTDSFYGYTF. The CDR3, as DNA: TGTGCCAGCAGCCGTACGGACAGCTTCTATGGCTACACCTTC.

In its sample, this clonotype was seen a few times. V usage is TRBV9 and J usage is TRBJ2-6, with D uncertain. Trimming took off 4 bases at V and 0 bases at J, with 14 bases between the two ends. CDR1 and CDR2 (germline): SGDLS, YYNGEE. The CDR3 has 17 amino acids. The CDR3 nucleotides read TGTGCCAGCAGCTCCTCCTGGGGTTACTCTGGGGCCAACGTCCTGACTTTC. As protein: CASSSSWGYSGANVLTF. Supplemented by reference TRBV9 and TRBJ2-6, the full variable domain reads DSGVTQTPKHLITATGQRVTLRCSPRSGDLSVYWYQQSLDQGLQFLIQYYNGEERAKGNILERFSAQQFPDLHSELNLSSLELGDSALYFCASSSSWGYSGANVLTFGAGSRLTVL.

This clonotype was counted between two and nine times. In nucleotides, the CDR3 is TGTGCCAGCAGCTCTAGCGGGTCCCGCTCCTACGAGCAGTACTTC. Protein product: CASSSSGSRSYEQYF. The genes are TRBV5-4 and TRBJ2-7, with 8 positions matching TRBD2. V dropped 3 bases and J dropped 0; count of bases not matched to a gene: 5. CDR1 is SGHNT, CDR2 YYREEE, per germline (reference sequence). The length of the CDR3 is 15 residues.

The chain is built from TRBV25-1 and TRBJ1-1; D possibly corresponds to TRBD1 (5 bases). CDR1 MGHDK and CDR2 SYGVNS come from the germline V gene. V was clipped by 7 bases and J by 1 base, with 13 bases between them. The CDR3 loop spans 14 amino acids. CDR3 in amino acids: CASMGQGRNTEAFF. CDR3 in DNA: TGTGCCAGCATGGGGCAGGGTCGGAACACTGAAGCTTTCTTT.

This clonotype was observed a handful of times. This sequence joins TRBV6-1 and TRBJ2-1, with no clear D. The CDR3 contains 15 residues. Trimming pared 6 bases from V and 4 bases from J, leaving 16 bases between. Germline-derived CDR1 and CDR2 are MNHNS and SASEGT. The DNA for the CDR3 is TGTGCCAGCAGGCTTATCAATATTCATTACAATGAGCAGTTCTTC. Encoded protein: CASRLINIHYNEQFF.

This clonotype was seen a handful of times. The chain is built from TRBV5-6 and TRBJ2-2, with 10 bases aligning to TRBD1. J lost 6 bases, V lost 0 bases, and 14 bases had no gene match. The V gene's germline CDR1 is SGHDT and CDR2 YYEEEE. The CDR3 contains 19 residues. The CDR3: CASSLAAKGQGRRAGELFF. The CDR3 bases are TGTGCCAGCAGCTTGGCGGCGAAGGGACAGGGGAGGAGGGCCGGGGAGCTGTTTTTT.